A single sample is the source of the 21 T cell receptor beta chains below, sequenced in a study of graft-versus-host responses after intestinal transplantation. Using immunoSEQ multiplex PCR, the repertoire was profiled, and TCRdb retains in-frame clones only, with some absent. The sample holds fewer than 45,000 clones, roughly nine tenths seen once. The sequenced sample was PBMCs, obtained approximately 300 days after intestinal transplant. The receptors stem from a human patient who received an intestinal transplant, so some T cells may come from the graft donor.

This clone showed up just once. The chain employs TRBV28 and TRBJ1-3, with 7 bases that match TRBD1. Germline-derived CDR1 and CDR2 are MDHEN and SYDVKM. V was pared by 5 bases and J by 0 bases, with 10 bases of the junction left unmatched. The CDR3 sequence is 17 residues long. This CDR3 reads CASSPMTGSFSGNTIYF. The CDR3 nucleotides are TGTGCCAGCAGTCCGATGACAGGGAGTTTCTCTGGAAACACCATATATTTT.

The rearrangement links TRBV2 to TRBJ1-2; a possible D gene is TRBD1 (6 bases). The CDR3 is 16 residues long. Trimming took off 2 bases at V and 2 bases at J, with 15 bases between the two ends. Germline loops: CDR1 SNHLY, CDR2 FYNNEI. The CDR3 here is CASSERRGGGNYGYTF. In DNA, the CDR3 is TGTGCCAGCAGTGAAAGGAGGGGAGGGGGAAACTATGGCTACACCTTC.

The J gene is TRBJ2-1, the V gene TRBV7-9, with D hard to call. The ends were cut back, 5 bases at V and 1 base at J, with 12 bases in the middle. CDR3 length: 15 residues. The germline CDR1 and CDR2 sequences are SEHNR and FQNEAQ (reference sequence). This CDR3 reads CASSRTLGSYNEQFF. CDR3 bases: TGTGCCAGCAGCCGGACCCTGGGGTCCTACAATGAGCAGTTCTTC. Full variable domain (missing parts from reference TRBV7-9 and TRBJ2-1): DTGVSQNPRHKITKRGQNVTFRCDPISEHNRLYWYRQTLGQGPEFLTYFQNEAQLEKSRLLSDRFSAERPKGSFSTLEIQRTEQGDSAMYLCASSRTLGSYNEQFFGPGTRLTVL.

V gene TRBV6-6 combines with J gene TRBJ2-2, with 8 bases that match TRBD1. The CDR3 totals 16 residues. Trimming removed 0 bases from V and 5 bases from J; junction bases left unmatched: 5. Germline V lookup: CDR1 MNHNY, CDR2 SVGAGI (reference sequence). In DNA, the CDR3 is TGTGCCAGCAGTTACTCGACAGGGGATTTGACCGGGGAGCTGTTTTTT. It is translated as CASSYSTGDLTGELFF.

This chain connects TRBV5-1 to TRBJ2-2; D assignment may be TRBD1 or TRBD2 (5 bases each). The CDR3 is 16 residues long. V lost 3 bases and J 6 bases, leaving 18 bases between the germline ends. Germline V lookup: CDR1 SGHRS, CDR2 YFSETQ. CDR3 sequence reads: CASSSSWGISAGELFF. The CDR3 nucleotides are TGCGCCAGCAGCTCAAGCTGGGGGATTTCGGCCGGGGAGCTGTTTTTT.

J is TRBJ1-1 and V is TRBV2; no clear D. Trimming stripped 6 bases from V and 4 bases from J, with 12 bases between. The V gene's germline CDR1 is SNHLY and CDR2 FYNNEI. The CDR3 loop spans 13 amino acids. CDR3 sequence: CASRPRGLTEAFF. CDR3 DNA sequence: TGTGCCAGCAGACCCCGGGGTCTCACTGAAGCTTTCTTT.

J is TRBJ2-5 and V is TRBV15, with 8 bases fitting TRBD1. The DNA end favors TRBJ2-7, so the J call may be wrong. This CDR3 is 14 amino acids long. Germline V gene sequence: CDR1 LNHNV, CDR2 YYDKDF (reference sequence). The CDR3 sequence is CATSNRGLSYEQYF. The CDR3, as DNA: TGTGCCACCAGCAACAGGGGGTTGTCCTACGAGCAGTACTTC.

This sequence joins TRBV6-5 and TRBJ1-1; D remains ambiguous. V lost 6 bases and J 1 base, leaving 12 bases between the germline ends. From germline, CDR1 is MNHEY and CDR2 SVGAGI. The CDR3 contains 14 residues. CDR3 amino acids: CASSRRTGNTEAFF. CDR3 bases: TGTGCCAGCAGCCGCCGGACGGGGAACACTGAAGCTTTCTTT.

This rearrangement joins TRBV18 to TRBJ1-5; D gene ambiguous. CDR3 length equals 13 residues. Trimming took off 2 bases at V and 7 bases at J, with 9 bases between the two ends. CDR1 KGHSH and CDR2 LQKENI come from the germline V gene. The CDR3 spells CASSPEARQPQHF. CDR3 DNA: TGTGCCAGCTCACCAGAGGCGAGGCAGCCCCAGCATTTT.

The CDR3 DNA is TGTGCCAGCAGCGGGGGGGCAGGGGAAGAGACCCAGTACTTC. Translating gives CASSGGAGEETQYF. The V gene is TRBV11-2, the J gene TRBJ2-5; D is perhaps TRBD2 (7 bases). V lost 5 bases to trimming and J lost 3 bases, with 13 bases between them. Germline CDR1 reads SGHAT; CDR2 reads FQNNGV. The CDR3 length is 14 residues.

J is TRBJ1-6 and V is TRBV18; a possible D gene is TRBD1 (5 bases). The CDR3 is 13 amino acids. Germline assignment: CDR1 KGHSH and CDR2 LQKENI. Trimming removed 3 bases from V and 14 bases from J, with 14 bases in between. The CDR3 here is CASSPLGGETLHF. CDR3 nucleotides: TGTGCCAGCTCACCCCTCGGGGGGGAAACCCTCCACTTT.

The chain combines TRBV9 with TRBJ2-1; possibly TRBD1 or TRBD2 for D (5 bases each). V lost 0 bases and J lost 2, with 12 bases in between. Germline-derived CDR1 and CDR2 are SGDLS and YYNGEE. The CDR3 spans 16 residues. The CDR3 DNA is TGTGCCAGCAGCGTAGTCGGGACGGGCCCCTACAATGAGCAGTTCTTC. As protein: CASSVVGTGPYNEQFF. Complete variable domain (other parts from reference TRBV9 and TRBJ2-1): DSGVTQTPKHLITATGQRVTLRCSPRSGDLSVYWYQQSLDQGLQFLIQYYNGEERAKGNILERFSAQQFPDLHSELNLSSLELGDSALYFCASSVVGTGPYNEQFFGPGTRLTVL.

The V gene is TRBV29-1, the J gene TRBJ2-1; maybe TRBD2 (6 bases). V was pared by 3 bases and J by 4 bases, with 13 bases between. CDR1 is SQVTM, CDR2 ANQGSEA, per germline. CDR3 length equals 14 residues. The CDR3 region has the DNA TGCAGCGTTGAGGTGCAGGGAGGATACAATGAGCAGTTCTTC. Translated: CSVEVQGGYNEQFF.

This sequence joins TRBV10-3 and TRBJ1-5, with 7 bases fitting TRBD1. This CDR3 is 16 amino acids long. Trimming at V came to 1 base and at J to 4 bases, leaving 7 bases not matched to a gene. Germline lookup yields CDR1 ENHRY and CDR2 SYGVKD. CDR3 DNA: TGTGCCATCAGTGAGTGGGAGGGGGCAGGAAATCAGCCCCAGCATTTT. Translating it yields CAISEWEGAGNQPQHF.

The genes are TRBV15 and TRBJ1-5; 7 nucleotides align to TRBD1. J gave up 4 bases and V 0 bases, and 3 bases lay outside the gene matches. This CDR3 has 15 residues. Germline V gene data show CDR1 as LNHNV and CDR2 as YYDKDF (reference sequence). The CDR3 sequence is CATSRETQGNQPQHF. DNA of the CDR3: TGTGCCACCAGCAGAGAGACACAGGGGAATCAGCCCCAGCATTTT.

This clone showed up just once. V and J are TRBV6-6 and TRBJ2-7, with 7 bases matching TRBD1. The CDR3 has 14 residues. The V gene's germline CDR1 is MNHNY and CDR2 SVGAGI (reference sequence). The trim removed 7 bases at V and 4 bases at J, leaving 10 bases unmatched. The CDR3 spells CASIRDSGRYEQYF. CDR3 DNA sequence: TGTGCCAGCATAAGGGACAGCGGTAGATACGAGCAGTACTTC.

The CDR3 loop is CASRQGLYSNQPQHF. CDR3 nucleotide sequence: TGTGCCAGCAGACAGGGCCTTTATAGCAATCAGCCCCAGCATTTT. The chain carries TRBV2 and TRBJ1-5, with a possible D match to TRBD1 (6 bases). V gave up 6 bases and J gave up 0 bases, with 12 bases separating them. This CDR3 has 15 residues. CDR1 and CDR2 (germline): SNHLY, FYNNEI. Variable domain in full (rest from reference TRBV2 and TRBJ1-5): EPEVTQTPSHQVTQMGQEVILRCVPISNHLYFYWYRQILGQKVEFLVSFYNNEISEKSEIFDDQFSVERPDGSNFTLKIRSTKLEDSAMYFCASRQGLYSNQPQHFGDGTRLSIL.

This sequence joins TRBV7-9 and TRBJ2-7, with 7 positions matching TRBD2. This CDR3 has 15 amino acids. CDR1 and CDR2 (germline): SEHNR, FQNEAQ (reference sequence). V gave up 1 base and J gave up 2 bases; unmatched junction bases: 5. The CDR3 nucleotides read TGTGCCAGCAGCTTAGGTCGGGAGGCCGCCTACGAGCAGTACTTC. Protein product: CASSLGREAAYEQYF.

The chain is built from TRBV9 and TRBJ1-4, with TRBD1 identical over 8 bases. The J segment lost 5 bases and the V segment lost 3 bases, leaving 9 bases of the junction unmatched. Germline V lookup: CDR1 SGDLS, CDR2 YYNGEE. The CDR3 is 16 residues long. The CDR3: CASSAYDRGGNEKLFF. The CDR3, as DNA: TGTGCCAGCAGCGCCTATGACAGGGGTGGGAATGAAAAACTGTTTTTT.

The rearrangement joins TRBV5-1 to TRBJ1-6; D perhaps matches TRBD1 (6 bases). There are 15 residues in the CDR3. Germline CDR1 SGHRS, CDR2 YFSETQ. V was trimmed by 0 bases and J by 7 bases, leaving 11 bases between them. This CDR3 is CASSLEGGNNSPLHF. The CDR3 DNA is TGCGCCAGCAGCTTGGAAGGGGGAAACAATTCACCCCTCCACTTT.

The CDR3 DNA follows: TGTGCCAGCAGTGAGAGCCCAGCGGGGGGAGTGAACACCGGGGAGCTGTTTTTT. This gives the protein CASSESPAGGVNTGELFF. The gene calls are TRBV6-1 and TRBJ2-2, with 9 bases lining up with TRBD2. CDR1 and CDR2 (germline): MNHNS, SASEGT. CDR3 length: 18 amino acids. V shed 3 bases, J shed 1 base, and the junction held 9 bases outside the gene matches.